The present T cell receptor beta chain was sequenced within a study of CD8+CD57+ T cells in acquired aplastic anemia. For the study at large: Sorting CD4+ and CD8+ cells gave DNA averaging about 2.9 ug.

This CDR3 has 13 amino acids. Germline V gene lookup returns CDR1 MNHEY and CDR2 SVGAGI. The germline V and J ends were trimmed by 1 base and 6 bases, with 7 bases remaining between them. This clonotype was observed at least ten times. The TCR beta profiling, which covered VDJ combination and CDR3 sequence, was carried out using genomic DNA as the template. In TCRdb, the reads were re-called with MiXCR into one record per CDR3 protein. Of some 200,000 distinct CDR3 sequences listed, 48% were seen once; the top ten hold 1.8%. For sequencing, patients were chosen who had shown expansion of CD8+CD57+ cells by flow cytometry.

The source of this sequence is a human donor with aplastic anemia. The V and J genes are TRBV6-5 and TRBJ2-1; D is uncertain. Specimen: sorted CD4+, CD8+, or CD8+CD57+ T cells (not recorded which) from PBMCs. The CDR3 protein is CASSYWSANEQFF. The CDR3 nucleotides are TGTGCCAGCAGTTACTGGTCGGCCAATGAGCAGTTCTTC.